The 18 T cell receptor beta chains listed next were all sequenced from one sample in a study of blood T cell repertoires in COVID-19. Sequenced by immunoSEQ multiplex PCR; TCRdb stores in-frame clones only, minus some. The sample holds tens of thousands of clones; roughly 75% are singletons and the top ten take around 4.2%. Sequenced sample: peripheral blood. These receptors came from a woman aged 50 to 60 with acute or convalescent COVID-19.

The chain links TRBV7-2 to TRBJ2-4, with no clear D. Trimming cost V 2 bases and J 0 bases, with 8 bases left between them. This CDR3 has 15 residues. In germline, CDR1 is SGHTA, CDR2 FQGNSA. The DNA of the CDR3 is TGTGCCAGCAGCTTACAGACGGGAGCCAAAAACATTCAGTACTTC. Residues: CASSLQTGAKNIQYF.

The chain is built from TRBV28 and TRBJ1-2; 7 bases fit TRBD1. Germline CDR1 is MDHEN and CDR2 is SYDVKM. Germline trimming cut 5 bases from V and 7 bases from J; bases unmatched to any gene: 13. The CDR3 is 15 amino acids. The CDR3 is CASSPSSGRGAGYTF. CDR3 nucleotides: TGTGCCAGCAGTCCCTCTTCTGGCAGGGGGGCTGGCTACACCTTC.

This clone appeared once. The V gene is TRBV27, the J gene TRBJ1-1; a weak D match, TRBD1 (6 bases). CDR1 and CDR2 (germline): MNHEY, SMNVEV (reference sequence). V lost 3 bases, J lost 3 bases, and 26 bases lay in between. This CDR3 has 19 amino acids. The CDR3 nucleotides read TGTGCCAGCAGTTTTTTTTTCACACGGGGGGGCACTCTGTACACTGAAGCTTTCTTT. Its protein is CASSFFFTRGGTLYTEAFF.

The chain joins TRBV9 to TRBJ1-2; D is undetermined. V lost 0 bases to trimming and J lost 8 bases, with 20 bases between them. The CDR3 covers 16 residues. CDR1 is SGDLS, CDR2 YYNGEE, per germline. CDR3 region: CASSVGQAPTSRGYTF. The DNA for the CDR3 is TGTGCCAGCAGCGTAGGGCAGGCACCAACTTCCCGAGGCTACACCTTC.

The CDR3 nucleotides are TGCGCCAGCAGCCAAGATCACAGCGGGGGTGGCAATGAGCAGTTCTTC. Protein: CASSQDHSGGGNEQFF. The genes are TRBV4-3 and TRBJ2-1, with 8 bases matching TRBD2. The germline CDR1 and CDR2 sequences are LGHNA and YSLEER. This CDR3 spans 16 amino acids. Trimming removed 0 bases from V and 6 bases from J; junction bases left unmatched: 7.

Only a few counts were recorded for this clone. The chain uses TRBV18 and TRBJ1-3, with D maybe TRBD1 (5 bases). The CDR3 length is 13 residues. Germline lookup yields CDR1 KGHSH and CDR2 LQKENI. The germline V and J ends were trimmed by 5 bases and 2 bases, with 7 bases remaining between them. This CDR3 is CASSWGAGNTIYF. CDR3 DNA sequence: TGTGCCAGCTCATGGGGCGCTGGAAACACCATATATTTT.

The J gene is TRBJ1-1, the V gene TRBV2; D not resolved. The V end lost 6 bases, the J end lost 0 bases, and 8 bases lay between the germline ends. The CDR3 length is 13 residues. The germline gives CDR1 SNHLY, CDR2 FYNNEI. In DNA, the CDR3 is TGTGCCAGCAGCAGCGAGGTGAACACTGAAGCTTTCTTT. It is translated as CASSSEVNTEAFF. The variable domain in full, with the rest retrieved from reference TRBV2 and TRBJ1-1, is EPEVTQTPSHQVTQMGQEVILRCVPISNHLYFYWYRQILGQKVEFLVSFYNNEISEKSEIFDDQFSVERPDGSNFTLKIRSTKLEDSAMYFCASSSEVNTEAFFGQGTRLTVV.

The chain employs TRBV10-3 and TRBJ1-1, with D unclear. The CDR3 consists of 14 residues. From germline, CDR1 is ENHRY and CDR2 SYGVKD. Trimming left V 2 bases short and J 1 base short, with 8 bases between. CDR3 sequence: CAISESGSNTEAFF. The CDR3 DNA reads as TGTGCCATCAGTGAGAGCGGGTCGAACACTGAAGCTTTCTTT.

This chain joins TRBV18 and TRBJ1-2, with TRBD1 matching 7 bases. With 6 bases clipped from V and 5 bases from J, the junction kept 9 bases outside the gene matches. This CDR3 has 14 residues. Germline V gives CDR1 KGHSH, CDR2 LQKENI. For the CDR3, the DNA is TGTGCCAGCTCTTCCGGGACAGTACTGTATGGCTACACCTTC. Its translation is CASSSGTVLYGYTF.

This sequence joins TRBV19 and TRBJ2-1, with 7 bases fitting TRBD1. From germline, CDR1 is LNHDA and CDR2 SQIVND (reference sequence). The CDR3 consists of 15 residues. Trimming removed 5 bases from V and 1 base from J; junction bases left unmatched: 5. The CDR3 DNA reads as TGTGCCAGTAGTGGGCCGGGACAGTCCTACAATGAGCAGTTCTTC. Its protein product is CASSGPGQSYNEQFF.

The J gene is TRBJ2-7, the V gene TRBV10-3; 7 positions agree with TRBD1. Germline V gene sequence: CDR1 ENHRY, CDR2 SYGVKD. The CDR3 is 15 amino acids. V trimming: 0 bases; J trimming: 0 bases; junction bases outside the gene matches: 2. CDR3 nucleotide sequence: TGTGCCATCAGTGAGTCGGCAGGGGGCTCCTACGAGCAGTACTTC. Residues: CAISESAGGSYEQYF.

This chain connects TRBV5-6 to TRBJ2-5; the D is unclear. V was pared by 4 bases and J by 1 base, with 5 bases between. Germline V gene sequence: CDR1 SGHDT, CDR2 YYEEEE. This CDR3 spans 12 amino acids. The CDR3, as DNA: TGTGCCAGCAGCGTCGGCCAAGAGACCCAGTACTTC. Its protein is CASSVGQETQYF.

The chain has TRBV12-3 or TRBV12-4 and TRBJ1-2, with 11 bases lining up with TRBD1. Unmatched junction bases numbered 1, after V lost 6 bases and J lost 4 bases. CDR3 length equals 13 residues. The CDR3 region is CASRGQGVYGYTF. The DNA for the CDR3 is TGTGCCAGCAGGGGACAGGGGGTCTATGGCTACACCTTC.

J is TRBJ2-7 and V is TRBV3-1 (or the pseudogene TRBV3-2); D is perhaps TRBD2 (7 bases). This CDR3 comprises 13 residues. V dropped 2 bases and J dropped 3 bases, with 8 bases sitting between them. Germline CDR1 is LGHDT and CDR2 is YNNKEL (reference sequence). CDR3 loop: CASSQRGGYEQYF. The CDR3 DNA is TGTGCCAGCAGCCAAAGGGGGGGCTACGAGCAGTACTTC.

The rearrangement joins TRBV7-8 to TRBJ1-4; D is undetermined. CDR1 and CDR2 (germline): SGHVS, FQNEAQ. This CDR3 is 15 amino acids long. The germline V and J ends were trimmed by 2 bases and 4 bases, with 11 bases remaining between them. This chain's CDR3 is CASSLTRGINEKLFF. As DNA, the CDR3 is TGTGCCAGCAGCTTAACAAGAGGGATTAATGAAAAACTGTTTTTT.

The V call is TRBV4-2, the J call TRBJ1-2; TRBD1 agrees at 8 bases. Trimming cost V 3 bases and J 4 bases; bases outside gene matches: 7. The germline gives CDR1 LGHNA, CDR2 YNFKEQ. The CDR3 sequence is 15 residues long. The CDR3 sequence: CASSQKQQGVYGYTF. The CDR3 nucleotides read TGTGCCAGCAGCCAGAAACAACAGGGGGTCTATGGCTACACCTTC.

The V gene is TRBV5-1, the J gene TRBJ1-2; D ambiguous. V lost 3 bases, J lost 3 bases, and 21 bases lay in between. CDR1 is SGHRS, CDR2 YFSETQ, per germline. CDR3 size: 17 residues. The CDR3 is CASSSTGALPGDYGYTF. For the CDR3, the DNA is TGCGCCAGCAGCTCAACGGGAGCGCTACCGGGAGACTATGGCTACACCTTC.

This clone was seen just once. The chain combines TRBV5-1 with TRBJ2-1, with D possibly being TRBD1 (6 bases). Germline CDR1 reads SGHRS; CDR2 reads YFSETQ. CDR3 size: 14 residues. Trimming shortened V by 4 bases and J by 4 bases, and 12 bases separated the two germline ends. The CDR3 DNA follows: TGCGCCAGCAGCCCCGGACAGCAATACAATGAGCAGTTCTTC. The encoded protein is CASSPGQQYNEQFF.